The next 32 T cell receptor beta chains were all read from a single sample in a study of blood T cell repertoires in COVID-19. The assay was immunoSEQ multiplex PCR, and TCRdb's table has in-frame clones only and misses some. The sample yields under 150,000 clones, around four fifths seen once. What was sequenced was peripheral blood. The receptors were sampled from a man younger than 40 with acute or convalescent COVID-19.

The chain carries TRBV9 and TRBJ2-3; D gene uncertain. Trimming cost V 0 bases and J 2 bases, with 13 bases left between them. Looked up from germline, CDR1 is SGDLS and CDR2 is YYNGEE. The CDR3 is 16 amino acids. The DNA of the CDR3 is TGTGCCAGCAGCGTAGTAGGAGTGGCCCCCACAGATACGCAGTATTTT. Translated, it gives CASSVVGVAPTDTQYF.

The chain joins TRBV11-2 to TRBJ2-7, with D perhaps TRBD1 (5 bases). CDR3 size: 13 residues. Germline V gene data show CDR1 as SGHAT and CDR2 as FQNNGV. V gave up 3 bases and J gave up 4 bases, with 10 bases separating them. The CDR3 DNA reads TGTGCCAGCAGCTTTGGGGCTAGATACGAGCAGTACTTC. Protein product: CASSFGARYEQYF.

Details on this clone: Other DNA variants within this sample encode the same CDR3. The chain employs TRBV5-4 and TRBJ1-5; 7 nucleotides line up with TRBD1. CDR1 is SGHNT, CDR2 YYREEE, per germline (reference sequence). J lost 6 bases, V lost 0 bases, and 0 bases had no gene match. This CDR3 contains 13 residues. CDR3 in DNA: TGTGCCAGCAGCTTGGACAGGGGTCAGCCCCAGCATTTT. Its protein product is CASSLDRGQPQHF.

The chain is built from TRBV4-3 and TRBJ2-1; TRBD2 matches at 14 bases. Germline loops: CDR1 LGHNA, CDR2 YSLEER. The CDR3 covers 16 residues. After removal of 0 bases from V and 8 bases from J, the junction contained 3 bases not matched to a gene. The CDR3 region has the DNA TGCGCCAGCAGCCAAGAGGGGACTAGCGGGGGACATGAGCAGTTCTTC. It specifies CASSQEGTSGGHEQFF.

The V and J genes are TRBV23-1 and TRBJ1-5; D is perhaps TRBD1 (6 bases). Being an ORF, TRBV23-1 has a function that is uncertain. This CDR3 has 15 amino acids. V gave up 0 bases and J gave up 7 bases, with 13 bases separating them. The CDR3 here is CASSQSRGGRQPQHF. In DNA form, the CDR3 reads TGCGCCAGCAGTCAATCTAGGGGGGGCAGACAGCCCCAGCATTTT.

The sample holds a few counts of this clone. The rearrangement uses TRBV21-1 and TRBJ2-7; TRBD1 was called by the table and not checked on the DNA. TRBV21-1 is designated a pseudogene. The CDR3 runs 16 residues. The DNA of the CDR3 is TGTGCCAGCAGCAAAGCGCTGACAGGGGCACGCTACGAGCAGTACTTC. Translated, it gives CASSKALTGARYEQYF.

V is TRBV12-5 and J is TRBJ2-1, with 10 bases matching TRBD2. Germline V gives CDR1 LGHNT, CDR2 FRNRAP. The V segment lost 5 bases and the J segment 7 bases; nucleotides outside the gene matches: 11. The CDR3 is made up of 16 amino acids. The CDR3 DNA is TGTGCTAGTGGTCCCCCCTCTAGCGGGAGTTTGAATGAGCAGTTCTTC. Translating it yields CASGPPSSGSLNEQFF. The full variable domain, with the rest looked up from reference TRBV12-5 and TRBJ2-1, is DARVTQTPRHKVTEMGQEVTMRCQPILGHNTVFWYRQTMMQGLELLAYFRNRAPLDDSGMPKDRFSAEMPDATLATLKIQPSEPRDSAVYFCASGPPSSGSLNEQFFGPGTRLTVL.

The chain couples TRBV2 to TRBJ1-5, with TRBD1 as a possible D gene (6 bases). The CDR3 contains 13 residues. Trimming removed 8 bases at V and 9 bases at J, with 17 bases between. The germline V gene encodes CDR1 SNHLY and CDR2 FYNNEI. This chain's CDR3 is CASELGAGRPQHF. In DNA form, the CDR3 reads TGTGCCAGCGAGTTGGGGGCCGGCAGGCCCCAGCATTTT.

In nucleotides, the CDR3 is TGCAGCGTTGCGCGTCAGGGAAACTATGGCTACACCTTC. Protein product: CSVARQGNYGYTF. This chain links TRBV29-1 with TRBJ1-2; maybe TRBD1 (5 bases). CDR1 and CDR2 from the germline V gene are SQVTM and ANQGSEA. The V and J ends lost 4 bases and 2 bases respectively, with 11 bases between them. The CDR3 has 13 amino acids.

The chain links TRBV30 to TRBJ1-2; D not certain. Germline V gene lookup returns CDR1 GTSNPN and CDR2 SVGIG (reference sequence). CDR3 length equals 13 residues. The germline V and J ends were trimmed by 5 bases and 1 base, with 11 bases remaining between them. The CDR3 protein is CAWGTENNYGYTF. The CDR3 bases are TGTGCCTGGGGAACAGAGAATAACTATGGCTACACCTTC.

This clone has more than one count but fewer than ten. V and J are TRBV30 and TRBJ1-1, with D hard to call. Germline CDR1 reads GTSNPN; CDR2 reads SVGIG (reference sequence). V was cut by 0 bases and J by 4 bases, with 6 bases left in between. This CDR3 region has 12 residues. CDR3 sequence: CAWSVTSTEAFF. The CDR3 region has the DNA TGTGCCTGGAGTGTAACGAGCACTGAAGCTTTCTTT.

The rearrangement links TRBV5-6 to TRBJ2-7; 12 positions agree with TRBD2. The CDR3 has 13 residues. With 7 bases clipped from V and 7 bases from J, the junction kept 6 bases outside the gene matches. Germline V gene data show CDR1 as SGHDT and CDR2 as YYEEEE. CDR3: CASLLAGGTEQYF. DNA of the CDR3: TGTGCCAGCCTCCTAGCGGGGGGGACGGAGCAGTACTTC.

V usage is TRBV12-3 or TRBV12-4 and J usage is TRBJ1-4, with D possibly matching TRBD1 (5 bases). The CDR3 loop spans 12 amino acids. V lost 7 bases to trimming and J lost 8 bases, with 11 bases between them. CDR3 residues: CASTREAEKLFF. CDR3 nucleotide sequence: TGTGCCAGCACCAGGGAAGCCGAAAAACTGTTTTTT.

The rearrangement links TRBV12-3 or TRBV12-4 to TRBJ2-2; the match to TRBD2 covers 8 bases. With 10 bases clipped from V and 4 bases from J, the junction kept 2 bases outside the gene matches. CDR3 size: 12 residues. The CDR3 sequence is CANGGGTGELFF. DNA of the CDR3: TGTGCCAACGGGGGGGGCACCGGGGAGCTGTTTTTT.

The rearrangement joins TRBV7-8 to TRBJ1-1; D possibly corresponds to TRBD1 (5 bases). The V end lost 2 bases, the J end lost 5 bases, and 15 bases lay between the germline ends. This CDR3 region has 15 residues. Germline CDR1 SGHVS, CDR2 FQNEAQ. The CDR3 loop is CASSLLSKSGTEAFF. CDR3 coding DNA: TGTGCCAGCAGCTTATTGTCAAAATCAGGGACTGAAGCTTTCTTT.

This chain joins TRBV2 and TRBJ1-4; D is unresolved. Germline CDR1 reads SNHLY; CDR2 reads FYNNEI. Trimming removed 1 base from V and 8 bases from J, with 14 bases in between. The length of the CDR3 is 15 residues. The CDR3 is CASSEVLGEREKLFF. The CDR3 DNA reads as TGTGCCAGCAGTGAAGTACTAGGTGAAAGGGAAAAACTGTTTTTT.

This chain uses TRBV3-1 (or the pseudogene TRBV3-2) with TRBJ1-2; D is ambiguous. V dropped 1 base and J dropped 0 bases, with 9 bases sitting between them. The germline CDR1 and CDR2 sequences are LGHDT and YNNKEL (reference sequence). CDR3 size: 15 residues. The CDR3 bases are TGTGCCAGCAGCCAAGTGGAGGCGGCTAACTATGGCTACACCTTC. Protein sequence: CASSQVEAANYGYTF.

V usage is TRBV7-9 and J usage is TRBJ2-6, with D possibly being TRBD2 (6 bases). Germline V CDR1 and CDR2: SEHNR, FQNEAQ (reference sequence). Trimming removed 3 bases at V and 2 bases at J, with 14 bases between. CDR3 length: 17 residues. CDR3 sequence reads: CASSFKKGGAGANVLTF. The CDR3, as DNA: TGTGCCAGCAGCTTCAAGAAGGGAGGAGCTGGGGCCAACGTCCTGACTTTC.

CDR3 sequence reads: CASSEDRSAEKLFF. DNA of the CDR3: TGTGCCAGCAGTGAGGACAGGAGCGCTGAAAAACTGTTTTTT. The rearrangement links TRBV25-1 to TRBJ1-4, with 7 bases aligning to TRBD1. J gave up 7 bases and V 3 bases, and 5 bases lay outside the gene matches. The CDR3 runs 14 residues. Germline-derived CDR1 and CDR2 are MGHDK and SYGVNS.

V gene TRBV5-1 combines with J gene TRBJ2-7, with D possibly TRBD2 on 6 matching bases. Germline loops: CDR1 SGHRS, CDR2 YFSETQ. This CDR3 spans 13 amino acids. Trimming took off 4 bases at V and 2 bases at J, with 10 bases between the two ends. The CDR3, as DNA: TGCGCCAGCAGCCCGGGGGTTGCCTACGAGCAGTACTTC. It codes for CASSPGVAYEQYF.

The rearrangement uses TRBV2 and TRBJ2-3, with D hard to call. CDR3 length: 16 amino acids. Per germline, CDR1 SNHLY and CDR2 FYNNEI. The germline V and J ends were trimmed by 2 bases and 0 bases, with 12 bases remaining between them. This CDR3 is CASSEMELVSTDTQYF. The CDR3 region has the DNA TGTGCCAGCAGTGAAATGGAGTTAGTCAGCACAGATACGCAGTATTTT.

The V and J genes are TRBV7-2 and TRBJ2-5; 9 nucleotides agree with TRBD2. In germline, CDR1 is SGHTA, CDR2 FQGNSA. The length of the CDR3 is 15 residues. V gave up 5 bases and J gave up 5 bases; unmatched junction bases: 9. The CDR3 region has the DNA TGTGCCAGCAGCATCTCGGGGACTAGCCTCGAGACCCAGTACTTC. Its protein product is CASSISGTSLETQYF.

The rearrangement uses TRBV3-1 (or the pseudogene TRBV3-2) and TRBJ1-6; 8 bases agree with TRBD1. The germline V gene encodes CDR1 LGHDT and CDR2 YNNKEL (reference sequence). The trim removed 2 bases at V and 4 bases at J, leaving 13 bases unmatched. CDR3 length equals 19 residues. CDR3 in amino acids: CASSQLGQGLKRYNSPLHF. CDR3 coding DNA: TGTGCCAGCAGCCAACTAGGACAGGGCCTCAAACGATATAATTCACCCCTCCACTTT.

This sequence joins TRBV27 and TRBJ2-1, with TRBD2 matching 12 bases. The CDR3 loop spans 15 amino acids. The V segment lost 5 bases and the J segment 2 bases; nucleotides outside the gene matches: 1. From germline, CDR1 is MNHEY and CDR2 SMNVEV (reference sequence). The DNA of the CDR3 is TGTGCCAGCAGTGGACTAGCGGGACCCTACAATGAGCAGTTCTTC. Its protein product is CASSGLAGPYNEQFF.

The J gene is TRBJ1-4, the V gene TRBV4-3; D remains ambiguous. Germline lookup yields CDR1 LGHNA and CDR2 YSLEER. V dropped 1 base and J dropped 7 bases, with 16 bases sitting between them. CDR3 size: 16 residues. CDR3 loop: CASSQGTGIRAEKLFF. CDR3 nucleotides: TGCGCCAGCAGCCAAGGCACCGGGATCCGGGCTGAAAAACTGTTTTTT.

The genes are TRBV6-5 and TRBJ2-3, with 7 bases lining up with TRBD2. The CDR3 has 16 amino acids. V lost 0 bases to trimming and J lost 3 bases; unmatched junction nucleotides: 6. CDR1 is MNHEY and CDR2 is SVGAGI in the germline V gene. CDR3: CASSYSAGRVTDTQYF. The CDR3 coding sequence is TGTGCCAGCAGTTACTCGGCAGGGAGGGTTACAGATACGCAGTATTTT.

The gene calls are TRBV19 and TRBJ2-2; D is possibly TRBD1 (6 bases). V lost 8 bases, J lost 5 bases, and 18 bases lay in between. Germline CDR1 reads LNHDA; CDR2 reads SQIVND (reference sequence). The CDR3 is 15 residues long. CDR3 nucleotides: TGTGCCAGTGCTGGGACACTGGAACCGACCGGGGAGCTGTTTTTT. As protein: CASAGTLEPTGELFF.

The chain couples TRBV10-3 to TRBJ1-5, with TRBD1 identical over 10 bases. Germline V gene sequence: CDR1 ENHRY, CDR2 SYGVKD. V trimming: 7 bases; J trimming: 5 bases; junction bases outside the gene matches: 2. This CDR3 comprises 13 residues. CDR3 protein: CAIKGTGDQPQHF. The CDR3 region has the DNA TGTGCCATCAAGGGGACAGGGGATCAGCCCCAGCATTTT.

The chain is built from TRBV6-5 and TRBJ2-7; 10 bases line up with TRBD1. Germline CDR1 MNHEY, CDR2 SVGAGI. The CDR3 sequence is 14 residues long. With V trimmed by 6 bases and J by 4 bases, 6 bases remained unmatched. The DNA of the CDR3 is TGTGCCAGCAGATTGACAGGGGGCGCGTACGAGCAGTACGTC. The encoded protein is CASRLTGGAYEQYV.

The chain employs TRBV5-1 and TRBJ2-5, with TRBD1 matching over 8 bases. The CDR3 length is 14 residues. Germline values: CDR1 SGHRS, CDR2 YFSETQ. The V and J ends lost 3 bases and 4 bases, in that order; junction bases with no gene match: 5. The CDR3, as DNA: TGCGCCAGCAGCTCAAGGACAGGGCGAGAGACCCAGTACTTC. As protein: CASSSRTGRETQYF.

V and J are TRBV5-6 and TRBJ2-7, with D possibly TRBD1 on 5 matching bases. V lost 0 bases and J lost 0, with 7 bases in between. CDR1 and CDR2 from the germline V gene are SGHDT and YYEEEE. This CDR3 is 14 amino acids long. The CDR3 bases are TGTGCCAGCAGCTTGGACAGGAGCTCCTACGAGCAGTACTTC. It yields the protein CASSLDRSSYEQYF.

This chain connects TRBV6-6 to TRBJ1-3; TRBD1 is a possible D gene (6 bases). V was clipped by 0 bases and J by 4 bases, with 13 bases between them. CDR1 and CDR2 (germline): MNHNY, SVGAGI (reference sequence). There are 16 residues in the CDR3. Here the CDR3 reads CASSYSRGNGGNTIYF. CDR3 in DNA: TGTGCCAGCAGTTACTCGAGGGGGAATGGGGGAAACACCATATATTTT.